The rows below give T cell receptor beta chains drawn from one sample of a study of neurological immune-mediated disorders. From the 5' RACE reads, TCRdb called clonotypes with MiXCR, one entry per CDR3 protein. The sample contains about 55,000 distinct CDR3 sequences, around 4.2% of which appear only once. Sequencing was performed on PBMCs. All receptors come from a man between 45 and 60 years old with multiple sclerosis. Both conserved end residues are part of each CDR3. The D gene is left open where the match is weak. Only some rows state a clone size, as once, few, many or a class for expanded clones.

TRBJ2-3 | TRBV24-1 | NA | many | TGTGCCACCAGTGATACCATTGCAGACAGCACAGATACGCAGTATTTT | CATSDTIADSTDTQYF
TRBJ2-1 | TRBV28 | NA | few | TGTGCCAGCACCAGGGCCTACAATGAGCAGTTCTTC | CASTRAYNEQFF
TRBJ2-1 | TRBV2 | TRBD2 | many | TGTGCCAGCAGTGAAGAGACCCAGCGGGGGAAGTTCTTC | CASSEETQRGKFF
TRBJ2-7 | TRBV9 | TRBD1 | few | TGTGCCAGCAGCGTAGGACAGGGCGGAGGCTACGAGCAGTACTTC | CASSVGQGGGYEQYF
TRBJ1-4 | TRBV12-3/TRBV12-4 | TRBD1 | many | TGTGCCAGCAGTGGACAGGGTTATAATGAAAAACTGTTTTTT | CASSGQGYNEKLFF
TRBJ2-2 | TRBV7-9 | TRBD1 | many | TGTGCCAGCAGTTTACGGGGGACAGGGGATCTATCCGGGGAGCTGTTTTTT | CASSLRGTGDLSGELFF
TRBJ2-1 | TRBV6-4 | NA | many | TGTGCCAGCAGTGACAACTCCTACAATGAGCAGTTCTTC | CASSDNSYNEQFF
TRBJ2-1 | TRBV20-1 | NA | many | TGCAGTGCTAGAGACGGCAATGAGCAGTTCTTC | CSARDGNEQFF
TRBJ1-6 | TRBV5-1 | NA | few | TGCGCCAGCAGGCAGGATAGGGGGTATAATTCACCCCTCCACTTT | CASRQDRGYNSPLHF
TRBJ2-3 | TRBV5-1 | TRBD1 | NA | TGCGCCAGCAGCTCCTTCCCGGGACAGGGGACAGATACGCAGTATTTT | CASSSFPGQGTDTQYF
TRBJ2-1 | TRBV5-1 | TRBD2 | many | TGCGCCAGCAGCTCGACTAGCGGGAGGGCCTACAATGAGCAGTTCTTC | CASSSTSGRAYNEQFF
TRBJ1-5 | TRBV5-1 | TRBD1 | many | TGCGCCAGCAGCCCGGGACAGGGAAGGTTTGCTCAGCCCCAGCATTTT | CASSPGQGRFAQPQHF
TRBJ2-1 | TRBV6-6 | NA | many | TGTGCCAGCAGTCCCGGGACACCCGGTAGGAGCTCCTACAATGAGCAGTTCTTC | CASSPGTPGRSSYNEQFF
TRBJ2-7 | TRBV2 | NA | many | TGTGCCAGCACCAACCCCGGCCAGGGGCCCCCCGAGCAGTACTTC | CASTNPGQGPPEQYF
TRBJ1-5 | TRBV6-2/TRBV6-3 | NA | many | TGTGCCAGCAGTTACCCCACCGGGGCAGGCTCCAATCAGCCCCAGCATTTT | CASSYPTGAGSNQPQHF
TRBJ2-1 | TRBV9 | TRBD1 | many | TGTGCCAGCAGCCCAAAGCAACAGGGGGCTAGCAATGAGCAGTTCTTC | CASSPKQQGASNEQFF
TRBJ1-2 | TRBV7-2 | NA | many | TGTGCCAGCAGCCCAGGTCCGGGGGTCTATGGCTACACCTTC | CASSPGPGVYGYTF
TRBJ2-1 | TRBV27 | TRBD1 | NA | TGTGCCAGCAGTTTAGCAGGGGGCGGTGAGCAGTTCTTC | CASSLAGGGEQFF
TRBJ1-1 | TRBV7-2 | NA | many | TGTGCCAGCAGCCCCGAGTCGAGGGGCACTGAAGCTTTCTTT | CASSPESRGTEAFF
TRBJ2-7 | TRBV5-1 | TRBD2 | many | TGCGCCAGCAGCTTGGCGGGGGGATCCGCCTACGAGCAGTACTTC | CASSLAGGSAYEQYF
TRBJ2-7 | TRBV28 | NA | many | TGTGCCAGCAGCCCTACTCGGGGCGAGCAGTACTTC | CASSPTRGEQYF
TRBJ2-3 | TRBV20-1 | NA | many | TGCAGTGCTAGTGAGCGGAGCACAGATACGCAGTATTTT | CSASERSTDTQYF
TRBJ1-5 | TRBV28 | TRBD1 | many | TGTGCCAGCAGTTATACAGGGGGCAGTCAGCCCCAGCATTTT | CASSYTGGSQPQHF
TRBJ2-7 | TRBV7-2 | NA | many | TGTGCCAGCAGCTTAAATGGGTACGAGCAGTACTTC | CASSLNGYEQYF
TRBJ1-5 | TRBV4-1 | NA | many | TGCGCCAGCAGCCAAGGGGGGGCTCCCAACTCCAATCAGCCCCAGAATTTT | CASSQGGAPNSNQPQNF
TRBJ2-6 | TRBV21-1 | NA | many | TGTGCCAGCAGCAAAGGACAGTATTACTCTGGGGCCAACGTCCTGACTTTC | CASSKGQYYSGANVLTF
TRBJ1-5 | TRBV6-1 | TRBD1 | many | TGTGCCAGCAGTGACGGACAGGGCTATCAGCCCCAGCATTTT | CASSDGQGYQPQHF
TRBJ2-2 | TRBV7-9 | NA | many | TGTGCCAGCAGCTTATGGGGAGCCGAGGCAGGGGTATCAACCGGGGAGCTGTTTTTT | CASSLWGAEAGVSTGELFF
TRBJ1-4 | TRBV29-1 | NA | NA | TGCAGCGCACGCACAGCGGGACTGCGGGGTGAAAAACTGTTTTTT | CSARTAGLRGEKLFF
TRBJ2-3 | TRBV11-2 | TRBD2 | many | TGTGCCAGCAGCTTCTCTAGCGGGCCGAGCACAGATACGCAGTATTTT | CASSFSSGPSTDTQYF
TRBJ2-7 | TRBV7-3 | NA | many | TGTGCCAGCAGCTTAACAGGTGGCGAGCAGTACTTC | CASSLTGGEQYF
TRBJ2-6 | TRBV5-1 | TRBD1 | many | TGCGCCAGCAGCTTGTCCCGGACAGGGGGCTCTGGGGCCAACGTCCTGACTTTC | CASSLSRTGGSGANVLTF
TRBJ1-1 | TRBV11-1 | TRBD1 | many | TGTGCCAGCAGTCAAAAGGGACAGGGGGCCACTGAAGCTTTCTTT | CASSQKGQGATEAFF
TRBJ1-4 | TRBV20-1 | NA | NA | TGCAGTGCTAGAAACATCGTAGAAGAAAAACTGTTTTTT | CSARNIVEEKLFF
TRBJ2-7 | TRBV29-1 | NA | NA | TGCAGCGTTGAATCGACCGGGGGCAGCCCCTACGAGCAGTACTTC | CSVESTGGSPYEQYF
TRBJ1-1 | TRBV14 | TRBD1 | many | TGTGCCAGCAGCCAAGATCGGGGCAGGGGGACTGAAGCTTTCTTT | CASSQDRGRGTEAFF
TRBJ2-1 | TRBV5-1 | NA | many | TGCGCCAGCAGCTTGGGCGGCTTCCAGAACAATGAGCAGTTCTTC | CASSLGGFQNNEQFF
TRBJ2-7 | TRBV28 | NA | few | TGTGCCAGCAGCTACCGGGACCAGCCCCACGAGCAGTACTTC | CASSYRDQPHEQYF
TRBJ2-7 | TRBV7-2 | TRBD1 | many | TGTGCCAGCAGCTTAGGGACAGGGAACTACGAGCAGTACTTC | CASSLGTGNYEQYF
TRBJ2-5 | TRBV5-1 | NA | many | TGCGCCAGCAGCTTGGTATCGCCAGGACAAGAGACCCAGTACTTC | CASSLVSPGQETQYF
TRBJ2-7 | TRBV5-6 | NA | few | TGTGCCAGCAGTCCCAGGGGTCCTAAGTCCTACGAGCAGTACTTC | CASSPRGPKSYEQYF
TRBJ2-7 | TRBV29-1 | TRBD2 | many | TGCAGCGTCGGGCGGGGGGGCGAGAGCGAGCAGTACTTC | CSVGRGGESEQYF
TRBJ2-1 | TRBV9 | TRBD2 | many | TGTGCCAGCAGCACCACTAGCGGGGGGTTAAATGAGCAGTTCTTC | CASSTTSGGLNEQFF
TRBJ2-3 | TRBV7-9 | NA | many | TGTGCCAGCAGCGTCATCCTAGCAGATACGCAGTATTTT | CASSVILADTQYF
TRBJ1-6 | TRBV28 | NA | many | TGTGCCACCCGGGACCGATGTAATTCACCCCTCCACTTT | CATRDRCNSPLHF
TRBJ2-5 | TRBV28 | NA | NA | TGTGCCAGCAGTTTTGCTGGGGGTATTCAAGAGACCCAGTACTTC | CASSFAGGIQETQYF
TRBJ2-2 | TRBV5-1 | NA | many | TGCGCCAGCAGCTTGGGGGCCACCGGGGAGCTGTTTTTT | CASSLGATGELFF
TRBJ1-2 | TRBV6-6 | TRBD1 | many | TGTGCCAGCAGTTACCAGACAGGGGCTGAAGGCTACACCTTC | CASSYQTGAEGYTF
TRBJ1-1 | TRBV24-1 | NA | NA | TGTGCCACCAGTGTTGAAGGGGTGACTGAAGCTTTCTTT | CATSVEGVTEAFF
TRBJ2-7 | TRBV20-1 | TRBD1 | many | TGCAGTGCTAGAGGACCGGGACAGTGGTCCTACGAGCAGTACTTC | CSARGPGQWSYEQYF
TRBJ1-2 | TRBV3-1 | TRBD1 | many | TGTGCCAGCAGCCGTCCCGGACAGGGGAACTATGGCTACACCTTC | CASSRPGQGNYGYTF
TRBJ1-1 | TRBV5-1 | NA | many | TGCGCCAGCAGCCCGGATGGGGCGAACACTGAAGCTTTCTTT | CASSPDGANTEAFF
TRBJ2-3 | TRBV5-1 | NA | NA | TGCGCCAGCAGCTTGAATGTGGATACGCAGTATTTT | CASSLNVDTQYF
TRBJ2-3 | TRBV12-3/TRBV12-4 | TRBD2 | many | TGTGCCAGCAGCCGGGGACTAGCTAGCACAGATACGCAGTATTTT | CASSRGLASTDTQYF
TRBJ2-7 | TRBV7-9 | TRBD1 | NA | TGTGCCAGCAGCACAGGGGGGAGCTCCTACGAGCAGTACTTC | CASSTGGSSYEQYF
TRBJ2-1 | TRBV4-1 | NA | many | TGCGCCAGCAGCCCTACCACTAGGCAGGATGAGCAGTTCTTC | CASSPTTRQDEQFF
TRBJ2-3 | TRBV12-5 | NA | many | TGTGCTAGTGGTTTGAAATCGTTGATGGATACGCAGTATTTT | CASGLKSLMDTQYF